Listed below are T cell receptor beta chains from one sample, sequenced in a study of blood T cell repertoires in COVID-19. Measured with immunoSEQ multiplex PCR; TCRdb has only the in-frame clones, and not every one. The sample lists some 150,000 clones; 79% were seen once. The specimen sequenced was peripheral blood. These receptor sequences come from a man aged 50 to 60 with active or convalescent COVID-19. CDR3s include the opening cysteine and the closing phenylalanine or tryptophan. D genes are given only for firm matches.

TRBV28	TRBJ1-5	NA	CASSLSGVHQPQHF	TGTGCCAGCAGTTTATCAGGGGTCCATCAGCCCCAGCATTTT
TRBV7-9	TRBJ2-5	NA	CASSLAGVETQYF	TGTGCCAGCAGCTTAGCGGGAGTGGAGACCCAGTACTTC
TRBV7-7	TRBJ1-5	NA	CASSSPPAWGGHQPQHF	TGTGCTAGCAGCTCCCCTCCAGCGTGGGGGGGGCATCAGCCCCAGCATTTT
TRBV14	TRBJ2-2	NA	CASSQVRATGELFF	TGTGCCAGCAGCCAAGTAAGAGCCACCGGGGAGCTGTTTTTT
TRBV30	TRBJ2-5	TRBD1	CACLPGQSQETQYF	TGTGCCTGTCTCCCGGGACAGTCTCAAGAGACCCAGTACTTC
TRBV28	TRBJ2-5	TRBD1	CASSSWDRPRQETQYF	TGTGCCAGCAGTTCCTGGGACAGACCGAGGCAAGAGACCCAGTACTTC
TRBV30	TRBJ1-3	NA	CAWSVSSSGNTIYF	TGTGCCTGGAGTGTATCGAGCTCTGGAAACACCATATATTTT
TRBV3-1/TRBV3-2	TRBJ1-2	NA	CASSPTGYGYTF	TGTGCCAGCAGCCCGACAGGTTATGGCTACACCTTC
TRBV7-2	TRBJ2-1	TRBD2	CASSLPPGLAGGEQFF	TGTGCCAGCAGCTTACCTCCGGGACTAGCGGGAGGTGAGCAGTTCTTC
TRBV27	TRBJ2-7	TRBD1	CASSLAPGQGAYEQYF	TGTGCCAGCAGTTTGGCCCCGGGACAGGGTGCGTACGAGCAGTACTTC
TRBV25-1	TRBJ1-1	NA	CASSKTGFTEAFF	TGTGCCAGTTCTAAGACAGGTTTCACTGAAGCTTTCTTT